Each of the 30 T cell receptor beta chains below was sequenced from the same sample in a study of radiotherapy plus CTLA-4 blockade in lung cancer. This table comes from immunoSEQ multiplex PCR, and its TCRdb copy is limited to in-frame clones, with some not included. The sample contains about 57,000 clones, around 80% of which appear only once. The sample in question was peripheral blood, obtained from a patient treated with radiotherapy plus ipilimumab. The receptors here all came from a human donor with non-small cell lung cancer who had a complete response to radiotherapy plus ipilimumab.

J is TRBJ1-2 and V is TRBV18, with D perhaps TRBD1 (6 bases). CDR1 is KGHSH, CDR2 LQKENI, per germline. Trimming pared 0 bases from V and 2 bases from J, leaving 13 bases between. CDR3 length equals 16 residues. CDR3: CASSPPSGTRNYGYTF. CDR3 nucleotides: TGTGCCAGCTCACCACCGTCTGGGACACGAAACTATGGCTACACCTTC.

This chain links TRBV10-3 with TRBJ2-7, with 7 bases lining up with TRBD1. Germline assignment: CDR1 ENHRY and CDR2 SYGVKD. With V trimmed by 7 bases and J by 0 bases, 12 bases remained unmatched. This CDR3 is 16 amino acids long. CDR3 sequence: CAITRDGTEGSYEQYF. DNA for the CDR3: TGTGCCATCACCCGAGACGGGACAGAGGGCTCCTACGAGCAGTACTTC.

The chain has TRBV4-3 and TRBJ2-3; 12 nucleotides match TRBD2. CDR3 length: 18 amino acids. V dropped 3 bases and J dropped 0; count of bases not matched to a gene: 7. The germline V gene has CDR1 LGHNA and CDR2 YSLEER. CDR3 in amino acids: CASSHRRGTSGSTDTQYF. In nucleotides, the CDR3 is TGCGCCAGCAGCCACCGAAGAGGGACTAGCGGGAGCACAGATACGCAGTATTTT.

The chain is built from TRBV19 and TRBJ2-3; TRBD2 matches 11 bases. V shed 6 bases, J shed 4 bases, and the junction held 12 bases outside the gene matches. The germline gives CDR1 LNHDA, CDR2 SQIVND (reference sequence). This CDR3 spans 17 amino acids. The CDR3 spells CASRALGLAARADTQYF. The DNA for the CDR3 is TGTGCCAGTAGAGCCTTGGGACTAGCGGCGCGCGCAGATACGCAGTATTTT.

This clone was recorded once. The V and J genes are TRBV2 and TRBJ2-5; possibly TRBD2 for D (7 bases). The CDR3 loop spans 18 amino acids. From germline, CDR1 is SNHLY and CDR2 FYNNEI. With 0 bases removed from V and 4 bases from J, the gap between germline ends came to 21 bases. The CDR3 region has the DNA TGTGCCAGCAGTGAAGCACGGCGGGGGACAAGAGGGACAGAGACCCAGTACTTC. Amino acids: CASSEARRGTRGTETQYF.

In nucleotides, the CDR3 is TGTGCCAGCAGCTTAGGGGCAGGTACAGATACGCAGTATTTT. Its translation: CASSLGAGTDTQYF. The chain joins TRBV11-2 to TRBJ2-3; D is undetermined. CDR1 is SGHAT and CDR2 is FQNNGV in the germline V gene. Trimming cost V 1 base and J 3 bases, with 8 bases left between them. The length of the CDR3 is 14 residues.

The rearrangement joins TRBV14 to TRBJ1-5, with a weak D call TRBD1 (5 bases). The ends were cut back, 4 bases at V and 2 bases at J, with 6 bases in the middle. The CDR3 is 13 amino acids. Germline V gives CDR1 SGHDN, CDR2 FVKESK. CDR3 DNA sequence: TGTGCCAGCAGCCCGGGGGGCAATCAGCCCCAGCATTTT. Protein product: CASSPGGNQPQHF.

The chain is built from TRBV29-1 and TRBJ1-2; TRBD1 matches 7 bases. V lost 4 bases, J lost 8 bases, and 7 bases stayed unmatched. Per germline, CDR1 SQVTM and CDR2 ANQGSEA. The CDR3 loop spans 12 amino acids. In nucleotides, the CDR3 is TGCAGCGTTGGAGGGGGCGCAGAGGGCTACACCTTC. It specifies CSVGGGAEGYTF.

The table lists this clone with a few counts. The chain has TRBV28 and TRBJ2-7; 7 nucleotides align to TRBD2. The CDR3 consists of 15 residues. In germline, CDR1 is MDHEN, CDR2 SYDVKM. After removal of 5 bases from V and 6 bases from J, the junction contained 13 bases not matched to a gene. CDR3 sequence reads: CASSRLAGAFVEQYV. The DNA for the CDR3 is TGTGCCAGCAGTCGTTTGGCGGGAGCCTTCGTCGAGCAGTACGTC.

The chain recombines TRBV10-2 with TRBJ1-4, with a weak D call TRBD1 (5 bases). The CDR3 extends over 14 amino acids. Germline CDR1 and CDR2: WSHSY and SAAADI. V was pared by 6 bases and J by 0 bases, with 8 bases between. The CDR3 DNA reads TGCGCCAGCAGAGGGGCCTCAACTAATGAAAAACTGTTTTTT. It specifies CASRGASTNEKLFF.

The CDR3 region is CASSLSGQGVNTEAFF. For the CDR3, the DNA is TGTGCCAGCAGTTTGTCGGGGCAGGGGGTTAACACTGAAGCTTTCTTT. This chain uses TRBV27 with TRBJ1-1; TRBD1 agrees at 7 bases. Germline loops: CDR1 MNHEY, CDR2 SMNVEV (reference sequence). The V and J ends lost 3 bases and 2 bases, in that order; junction bases with no gene match: 9. This CDR3 has 16 amino acids.

This clone was observed a single time. The rearrangement joins TRBV7-9 to TRBJ1-2; TRBD1 agrees at 7 bases. V shed 5 bases, J shed 2 bases, and the junction held 14 bases outside the gene matches. In germline, CDR1 is SEHNR, CDR2 FQNEAQ (reference sequence). This CDR3 region has 17 residues. CDR3 region: CASSRYQRGRGNYGYTF. The DNA of the CDR3 is TGTGCCAGCAGCCGATATCAAAGGGGGCGAGGGAACTATGGCTACACCTTC. The complete variable domain, with remaining parts taken from reference TRBV7-9 and TRBJ1-2, reads DTGVSQNPRHKITKRGQNVTFRCDPISEHNRLYWYRQTLGQGPEFLTYFQNEAQLEKSRLLSDRFSAERPKGSFSTLEIQRTEQGDSAMYLCASSRYQRGRGNYGYTFGSGTRLTVV.

The V and J genes are TRBV7-7 and TRBJ2-2, with 10 positions matching TRBD2. CDR3 length: 16 residues. Germline assignment: CDR1 SSHAT and CDR2 FNYEAQ (reference sequence). V lost 6 bases to trimming and J lost 4 bases; unmatched junction nucleotides: 8. CDR3 nucleotides: TGTGCCAGCAGGACTTCTAGCGGGGGCCTCACCGGGGAGCTGTTTTTT. It encodes CASRTSSGGLTGELFF.

This clone was recorded only once. The chain links TRBV11-2 to TRBJ1-3; no definite D call. Germline loops: CDR1 SGHAT, CDR2 FQNNGV. This CDR3 has 13 residues. Trimming took 0 bases from V and 9 from J, leaving 9 bases between them. CDR3 in amino acids: CASSLDVRGTIYF. CDR3 in DNA: TGTGCCAGCAGCTTAGATGTGCGGGGCACCATATATTTT.

The V gene is TRBV6-1, the J gene TRBJ1-3, with 8 bases that match TRBD1. Germline assignment: CDR1 MNHNS and CDR2 SASEGT. V gave up 7 bases and J gave up 3 bases; unmatched junction bases: 5. This CDR3 is 14 amino acids long. The CDR3 is CASTQGALGNTIYF. The CDR3 DNA sequence: TGTGCCAGCACTCAGGGGGCGCTTGGAAACACCATATATTTT.

This clone was found once. The V gene is TRBV2, the J gene TRBJ1-1, with D unresolved. The germline V and J ends were trimmed by 7 bases and 0 bases, with 6 bases remaining between them. Germline lookup yields CDR1 SNHLY and CDR2 FYNNEI. This CDR3 contains 12 residues. The CDR3 loop reads CASTVVNTEAFF. CDR3 DNA sequence: TGTGCCAGCACGGTCGTGAACACTGAAGCTTTCTTT.

The chain links TRBV18 to TRBJ2-6; TRBD1 aligns across 7 bases. CDR3 length: 16 residues. V shed 9 bases and J 0 bases; nucleotides not matched to a gene: 8. Germline-derived CDR1 and CDR2 are KGHSH and LQKENI. CDR3 bases: TGTGCCAGTTCCGGGACAGCGGACTCTGGGGCCAACGTCCTGACTTTC. Its protein product is CASSGTADSGANVLTF.

V usage is TRBV27 and J usage is TRBJ1-4, with D perhaps TRBD1 (6 bases). Germline-derived CDR1 and CDR2 are MNHEY and SMNVEV (reference sequence). The CDR3 extends over 16 amino acids. V lost 3 bases to trimming and J lost 8 bases, with 19 bases between them. The CDR3 spells CASSLGWDKGSEKLFF. The CDR3, as DNA: TGTGCCAGCAGTTTGGGTTGGGACAAAGGATCGGAAAAACTGTTTTTT.

The chain links TRBV14 to TRBJ1-4; D perhaps matches TRBD1 (5 bases). In germline, CDR1 is SGHDN, CDR2 FVKESK. This CDR3 region has 17 residues. Trimming took off 4 bases at V and 2 bases at J, with 17 bases between the two ends. DNA of the CDR3: TGTGCCAGCAGCCCTAACATGTACAGGTCGACTAATGAAAAACTGTTTTTT. Protein sequence: CASSPNMYRSTNEKLFF.

This rearrangement joins TRBV18 to TRBJ1-3; D is uncertain. Per germline, CDR1 KGHSH and CDR2 LQKENI. CDR3 length equals 16 residues. Between the trimmed V and J ends, which lost 1 base and 0 bases, there was a span of 10 bases. The CDR3 loop is CASSPQPGSSGNTIYF. The CDR3 DNA reads TGTGCCAGCTCACCACAACCGGGAAGCTCTGGAAACACCATATATTTT.

The chain combines TRBV30 with TRBJ2-7, with 7 bases that match TRBD1. CDR3 length: 16 residues. Germline V gives CDR1 GTSNPN, CDR2 SVGIG (reference sequence). V shed 0 bases, J shed 6 bases, and the junction held 14 bases outside the gene matches. The CDR3 DNA reads TGTGCCTGGAGTGTACTGGACAGGACGGCCGATCGCGAGCAGTACGTC. Its protein product is CAWSVLDRTADREQYV.

This clone appeared a single time. The genes are TRBV6-6 and TRBJ1-2, with D perhaps TRBD1 (5 bases). The V gene lost 2 bases and the J gene lost 0 bases, with 7 bases spanning the gap. Germline V lookup: CDR1 MNHNY, CDR2 SVGAGI (reference sequence). This CDR3 has 14 residues. CDR3 in amino acids: CASSYAGPNYGYTF. CDR3 DNA: TGTGCCAGCAGTTACGCGGGACCTAACTATGGCTACACCTTC.

The rearrangement joins TRBV28 to TRBJ2-5; 9 nucleotides line up with TRBD1. Germline trimming cut 7 bases from V and 5 bases from J; bases unmatched to any gene: 11. Germline V gene lookup returns CDR1 MDHEN and CDR2 SYDVKM. CDR3 size: 15 residues. In DNA, the CDR3 is TGTGCCAGCATTCCCGACAGGGGGAGGGGGGAGACCCAGTACTTC. It yields the protein CASIPDRGRGETQYF.

This clone was picked up a small number of times. The V gene is TRBV5-1, the J gene TRBJ2-7; TRBD2 aligns across 9 bases. The length of the CDR3 is 14 residues. CDR1 and CDR2 from the germline V gene are SGHRS and YFSETQ. The V segment lost 2 bases and the J segment 0 bases; nucleotides outside the gene matches: 0. This chain's CDR3 is CASSFSGSSYEQYV. The CDR3 bases are TGCGCCAGCAGCTTTAGCGGGAGCTCCTACGAGCAGTACGTC.

The gene calls are TRBV18 and TRBJ1-2, with TRBD1 identical over 7 bases. V was clipped by 3 bases and J by 4 bases; unmatched bases: 2. Germline CDR1 reads KGHSH; CDR2 reads LQKENI. This CDR3 region has 13 residues. CDR3 amino acids: CASSPGQIYGYTF. In DNA form, the CDR3 reads TGTGCCAGCTCACCGGGACAGATCTATGGCTACACCTTC.

This rearrangement joins TRBV11-2 to TRBJ1-5; 7 bases map to TRBD1. This CDR3 has 14 residues. CDR1 and CDR2 (germline): SGHAT, FQNNGV. Trimming cost V 4 bases and J 3 bases; bases outside gene matches: 3. CDR3 nucleotides: TGTGCCAGCAGCTCGACAGGGTCCAATCAGCCCCAGCATTTT. Translated, it gives CASSSTGSNQPQHF. Filled out from reference TRBV11-2 and TRBJ1-5, the complete variable domain reads EAGVAQSPRYKIIEKRQSVAFWCNPISGHATLYWYQQILGQGPKLLIQFQNNGVVDDSQLPKDRFSAERLKGVDSTLKIQPAKLEDSAVYLCASSSTGSNQPQHFGDGTRLSIL.

This sequence joins TRBV7-2 and TRBJ1-5, with 10 bases matching TRBD1. Germline CDR1 is SGHTA and CDR2 is FQGNSA. With V trimmed by 3 bases and J by 6 bases, 5 bases remained unmatched. This CDR3 spans 15 amino acids. The DNA of the CDR3 is TGTGCCAGCAGCTTCGGACAGGGGGGAAGTCAGCCCCAGCATTTT. It yields the protein CASSFGQGGSQPQHF.

The table lists this clone with a few counts. The chain links TRBV11-2 to TRBJ1-1, with D perhaps TRBD1 (5 bases). Germline V gene lookup returns CDR1 SGHAT and CDR2 FQNNGV. The CDR3 consists of 13 residues. Trimming stripped 2 bases from V and 1 base from J, with 5 bases between. The CDR3 protein is CASSLQGNTEAFF. The CDR3 coding sequence is TGTGCCAGCAGCTTACAGGGGAACACTGAAGCTTTCTTT.

The CDR3: CASTPLGGAQPQHF. DNA for the CDR3: TGTGCCAGCACACCACTCGGTGGGGCCCAGCCCCAGCATTTT. The V call is TRBV6-6, the J call TRBJ1-5; weak D call: TRBD1 (5 bases). Germline CDR1 and CDR2: MNHNY and SVGAGI (reference sequence). The V gene lost 7 bases and the J gene lost 7 bases, with 17 bases spanning the gap. The CDR3 length is 14 residues.

The gene calls are TRBV5-6 and TRBJ1-6; possibly TRBD1 for D (5 bases). Germline CDR1 reads SGHDT; CDR2 reads YYEEEE. V was pared by 4 bases and J by 7 bases, with 18 bases between. The CDR3 totals 16 residues. The CDR3 region is CASSNALGLRNSPLHF. The CDR3 nucleotides read TGTGCCAGCAGCAATGCCCTGGGGCTGAGAAATTCACCCCTCCACTTT.